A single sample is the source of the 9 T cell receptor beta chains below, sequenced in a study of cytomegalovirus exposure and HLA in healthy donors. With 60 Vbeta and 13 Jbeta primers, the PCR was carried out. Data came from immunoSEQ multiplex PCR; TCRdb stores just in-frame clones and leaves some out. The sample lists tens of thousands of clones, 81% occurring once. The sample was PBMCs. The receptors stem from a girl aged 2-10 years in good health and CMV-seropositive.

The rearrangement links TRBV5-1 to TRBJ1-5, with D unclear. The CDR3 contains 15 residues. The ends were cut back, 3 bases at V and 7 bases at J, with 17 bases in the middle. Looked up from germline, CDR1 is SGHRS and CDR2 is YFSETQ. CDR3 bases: TGCGCCAGCAGCTGGGATGGGGAGGATAGACAGCCCCAGCATTTT. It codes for CASSWDGEDRQPQHF.

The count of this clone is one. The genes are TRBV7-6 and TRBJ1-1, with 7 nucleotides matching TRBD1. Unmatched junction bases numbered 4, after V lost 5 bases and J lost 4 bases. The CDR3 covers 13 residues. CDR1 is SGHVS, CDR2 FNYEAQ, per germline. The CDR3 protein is CASSQQGLTEAFF. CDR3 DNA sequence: TGTGCCAGCAGCCAACAGGGGCTCACTGAAGCTTTCTTT.

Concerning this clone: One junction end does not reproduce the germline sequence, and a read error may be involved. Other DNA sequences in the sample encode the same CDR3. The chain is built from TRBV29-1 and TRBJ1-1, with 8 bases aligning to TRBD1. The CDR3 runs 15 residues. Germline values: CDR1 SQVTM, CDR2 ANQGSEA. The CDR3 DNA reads TGCAGCGTTTCGCAGGGGGCGCGAGTAAGAACTGAGGCTTTCTTT. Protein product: CSVSQGARVRTEAFF. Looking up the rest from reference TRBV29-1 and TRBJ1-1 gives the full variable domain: SAVISQKPSRDICQRGTSLTIQCQVDSQVTMMFWYRQQPGQSLTLIATANQGSEATYESGFVIDKFPISRPNLTFSTLTVSNMSPEDSSIYLCSVSQGARVRTEAFFGQGTRLTVV.

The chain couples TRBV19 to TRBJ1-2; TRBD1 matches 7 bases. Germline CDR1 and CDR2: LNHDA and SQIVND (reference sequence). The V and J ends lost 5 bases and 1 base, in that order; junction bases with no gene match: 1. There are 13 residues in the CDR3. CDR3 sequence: CASSDRDNYGYTF. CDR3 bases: TGTGCCAGTAGTGACAGGGATAACTATGGCTACACCTTC.

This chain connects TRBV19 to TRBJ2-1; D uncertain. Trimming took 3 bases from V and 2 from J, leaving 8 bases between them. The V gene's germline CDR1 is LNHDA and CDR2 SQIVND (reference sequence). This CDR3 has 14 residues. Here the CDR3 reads CASSIGRAYNEQFF. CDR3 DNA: TGTGCCAGTAGTATCGGCCGGGCCTACAATGAGCAGTTCTTC.

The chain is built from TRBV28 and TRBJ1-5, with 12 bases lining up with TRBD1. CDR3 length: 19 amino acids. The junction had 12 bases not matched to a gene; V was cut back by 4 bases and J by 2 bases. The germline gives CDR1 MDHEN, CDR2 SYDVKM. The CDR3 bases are TGTGCCAGCAGTTCGATAGACCGGGACAGGGGGCCGGGCAATCAGCCCCAGCATTTT. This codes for CASSSIDRDRGPGNQPQHF.

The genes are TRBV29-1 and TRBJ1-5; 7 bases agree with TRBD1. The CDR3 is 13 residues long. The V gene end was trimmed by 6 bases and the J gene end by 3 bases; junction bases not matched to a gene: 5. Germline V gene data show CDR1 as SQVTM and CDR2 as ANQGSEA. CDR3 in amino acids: CSVRGSINQPQHF. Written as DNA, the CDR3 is TGCAGCGTCAGGGGGTCCATCAATCAGCCCCAGCATTTT. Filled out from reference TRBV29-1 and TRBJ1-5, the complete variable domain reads SAVISQKPSRDICQRGTSLTIQCQVDSQVTMMFWYRQQPGQSLTLIATANQGSEATYESGFVIDKFPISRPNLTFSTLTVSNMSPEDSSIYLCSVRGSINQPQHFGDGTRLSIL.

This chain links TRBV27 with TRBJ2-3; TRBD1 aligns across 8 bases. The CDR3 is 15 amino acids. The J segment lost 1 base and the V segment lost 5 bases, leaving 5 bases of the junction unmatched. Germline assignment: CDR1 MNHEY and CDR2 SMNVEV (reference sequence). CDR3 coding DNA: TGTGCCAGCAGTCCTGGGACAGGACGCACAGATACGCAGTATTTT. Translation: CASSPGTGRTDTQYF.

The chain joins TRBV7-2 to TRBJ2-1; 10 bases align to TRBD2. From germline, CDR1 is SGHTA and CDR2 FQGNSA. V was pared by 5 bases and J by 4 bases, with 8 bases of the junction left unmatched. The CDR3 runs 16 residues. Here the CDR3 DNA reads TGTGCCAGCAGCCTCGGTCCTAGCGGGAGTTACAATGAGCAGTTCTTC. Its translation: CASSLGPSGSYNEQFF.